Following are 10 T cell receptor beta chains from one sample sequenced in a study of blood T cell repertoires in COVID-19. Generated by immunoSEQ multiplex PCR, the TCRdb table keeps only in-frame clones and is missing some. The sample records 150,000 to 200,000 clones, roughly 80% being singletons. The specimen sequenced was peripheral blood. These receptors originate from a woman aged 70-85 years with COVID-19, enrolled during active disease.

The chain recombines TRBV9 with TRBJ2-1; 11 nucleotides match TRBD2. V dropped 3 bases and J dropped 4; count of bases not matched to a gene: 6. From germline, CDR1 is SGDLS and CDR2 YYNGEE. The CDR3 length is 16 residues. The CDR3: CASSGPGLAEYNEQFF. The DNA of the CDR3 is TGTGCCAGCAGCGGACCGGGACTAGCGGAATACAATGAGCAGTTCTTC.

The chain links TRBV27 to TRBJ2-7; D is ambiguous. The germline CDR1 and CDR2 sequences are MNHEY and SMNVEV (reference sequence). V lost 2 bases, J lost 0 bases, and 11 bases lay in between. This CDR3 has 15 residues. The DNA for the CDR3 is TGTGCCAGCAGTTTACAACCACTCCTCTCCTACGAGCAGTACTTC. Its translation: CASSLQPLLSYEQYF.

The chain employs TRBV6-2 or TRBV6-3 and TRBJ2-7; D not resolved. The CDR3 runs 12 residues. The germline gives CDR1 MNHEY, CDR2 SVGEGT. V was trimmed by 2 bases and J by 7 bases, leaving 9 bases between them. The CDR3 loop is CASSYGHGEQYF. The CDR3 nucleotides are TGTGCCAGCAGTTACGGCCACGGGGAGCAGTACTTC.

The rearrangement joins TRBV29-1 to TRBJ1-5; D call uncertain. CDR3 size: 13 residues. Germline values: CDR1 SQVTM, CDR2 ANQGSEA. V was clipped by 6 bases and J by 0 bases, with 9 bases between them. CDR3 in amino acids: CSVGENSNQPQHF. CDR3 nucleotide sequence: TGCAGCGTCGGGGAGAATAGCAATCAGCCCCAGCATTTT.

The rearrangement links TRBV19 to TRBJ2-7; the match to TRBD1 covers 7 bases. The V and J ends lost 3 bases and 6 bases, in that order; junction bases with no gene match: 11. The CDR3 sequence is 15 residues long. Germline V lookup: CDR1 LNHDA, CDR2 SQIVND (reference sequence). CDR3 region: CASSIWDRGIGEQYF. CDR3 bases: TGTGCCAGTAGTATTTGGGACAGAGGGATTGGCGAGCAGTACTTC.

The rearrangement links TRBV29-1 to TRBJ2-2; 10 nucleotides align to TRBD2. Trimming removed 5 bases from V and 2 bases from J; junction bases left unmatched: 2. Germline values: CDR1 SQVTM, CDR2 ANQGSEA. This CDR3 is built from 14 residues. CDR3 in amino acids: CSVRTSGNTGELFF. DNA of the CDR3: TGCAGCGTTAGGACTAGCGGCAACACCGGGGAGCTGTTTTTT.

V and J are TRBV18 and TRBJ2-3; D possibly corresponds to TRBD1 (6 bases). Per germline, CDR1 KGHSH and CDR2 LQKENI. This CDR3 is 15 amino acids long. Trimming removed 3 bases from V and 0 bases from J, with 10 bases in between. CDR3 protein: CASSPGQRSTDTQYF. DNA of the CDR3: TGTGCCAGCTCACCGGGACAAAGAAGCACAGATACGCAGTATTTT. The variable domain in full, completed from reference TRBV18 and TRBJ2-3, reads NAGVMQNPRHLVRRRGQEARLRCSPMKGHSHVYWYRQLPEEGLKFMVYLQKENIIDESGMPKERFSAEFPKEGPSILRIQQVVRGDSAAYFCASSPGQRSTDTQYFGPGTRLTVL.

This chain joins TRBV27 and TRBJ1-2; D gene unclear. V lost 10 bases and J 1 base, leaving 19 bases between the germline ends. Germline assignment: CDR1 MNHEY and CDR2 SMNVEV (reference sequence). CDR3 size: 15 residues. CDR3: CATLDRVGSNYGYTF. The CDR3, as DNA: TGTGCCACCCTCGACCGGGTAGGGAGTAACTATGGCTACACCTTC.

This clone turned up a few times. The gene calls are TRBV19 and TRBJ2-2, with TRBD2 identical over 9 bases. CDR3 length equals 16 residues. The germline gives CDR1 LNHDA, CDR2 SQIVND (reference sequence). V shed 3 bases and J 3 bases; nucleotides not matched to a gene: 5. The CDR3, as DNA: TGTGCCAGTAGTATCCAGCGGGAGGTTTACACCGGGGAGCTGTTTTTT. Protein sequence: CASSIQREVYTGELFF.

The CDR3 DNA follows: TGTGCCATCAGTGAGTCGGAGGACAGACCAACCTACTATGGCTACACCTTC. Protein product: CAISESEDRPTYYGYTF. The chain combines TRBV10-3 with TRBJ1-2, with D maybe TRBD1 (6 bases). With 0 bases removed from V and 3 bases from J, the gap between germline ends came to 17 bases. This CDR3 contains 17 residues. In germline, CDR1 is ENHRY, CDR2 SYGVKD.